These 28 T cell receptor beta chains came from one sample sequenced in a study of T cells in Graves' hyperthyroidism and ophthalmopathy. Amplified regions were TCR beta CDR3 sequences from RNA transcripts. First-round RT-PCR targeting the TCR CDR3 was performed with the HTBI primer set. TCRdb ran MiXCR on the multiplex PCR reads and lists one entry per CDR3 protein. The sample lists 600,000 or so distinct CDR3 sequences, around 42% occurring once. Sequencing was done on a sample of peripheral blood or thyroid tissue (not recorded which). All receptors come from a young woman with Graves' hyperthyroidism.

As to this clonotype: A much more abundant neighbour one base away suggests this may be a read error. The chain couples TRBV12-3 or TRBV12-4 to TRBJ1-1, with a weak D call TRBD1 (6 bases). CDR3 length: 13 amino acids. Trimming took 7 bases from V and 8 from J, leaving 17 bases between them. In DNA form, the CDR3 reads TGTGCCAGCATCCGCCCAGGGGTCGAAGAAGCTTTCTTT. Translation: CASIRPGVEEAFF.

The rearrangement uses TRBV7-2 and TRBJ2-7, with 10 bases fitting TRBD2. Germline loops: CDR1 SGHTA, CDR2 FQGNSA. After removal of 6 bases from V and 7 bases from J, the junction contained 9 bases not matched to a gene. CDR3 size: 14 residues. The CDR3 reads CASRTSGFVGEQYF. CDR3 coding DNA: TGTGCCAGCAGGACTAGCGGGTTCGTGGGAGAGCAGTACTTC.

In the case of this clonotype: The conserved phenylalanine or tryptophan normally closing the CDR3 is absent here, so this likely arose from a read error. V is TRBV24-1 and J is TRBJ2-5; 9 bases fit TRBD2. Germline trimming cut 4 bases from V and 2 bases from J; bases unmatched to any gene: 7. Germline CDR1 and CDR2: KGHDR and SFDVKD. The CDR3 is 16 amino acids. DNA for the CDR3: TGTGCCACCAGTGAACCCAGACTAGCGGATCAAGAGACCCAGTACCTC. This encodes CATSEPRLADQETQYL.

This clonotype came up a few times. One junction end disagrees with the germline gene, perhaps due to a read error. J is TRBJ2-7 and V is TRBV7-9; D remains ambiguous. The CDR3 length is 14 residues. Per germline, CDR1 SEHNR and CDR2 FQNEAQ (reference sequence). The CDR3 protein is CASSQDRSSYEQYF. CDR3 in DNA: TGCGCCAGCAGCCAGGATCGAAGCTCCTACGAGCAGTACTTC.

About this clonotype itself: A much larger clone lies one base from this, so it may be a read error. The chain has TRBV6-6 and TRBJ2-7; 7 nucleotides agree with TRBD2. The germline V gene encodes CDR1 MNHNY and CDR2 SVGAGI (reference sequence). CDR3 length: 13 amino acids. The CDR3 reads CAISDAGAYEQYF. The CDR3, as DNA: TGTGCCATCAGTGACGCGGGGGCCTACGAGCAGTACTTC.

The CDR3 protein is CASSSGVASNQPQHF. CDR3 DNA sequence: TGTGCCAGCAGTTCAGGGGTCGCCTCCAATCAGCCCCAGCATTTT. The chain carries TRBV2 and TRBJ1-5; TRBD1 is a possible D gene (6 bases). This CDR3 is built from 15 residues. Deletions cut 5 bases from V and 3 bases from J, with 14 bases between. The germline V gene has CDR1 SNHLY and CDR2 FYNNEI.

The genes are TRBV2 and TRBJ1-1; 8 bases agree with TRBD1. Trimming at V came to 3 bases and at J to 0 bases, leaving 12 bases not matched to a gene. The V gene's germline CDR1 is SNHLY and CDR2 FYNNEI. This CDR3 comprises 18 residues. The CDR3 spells CASSESKGQGAMNTEAFF. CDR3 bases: TGTGCCAGCAGTGAGTCAAAGGGCCAGGGGGCGATGAACACTGAAGCTTTCTTT.

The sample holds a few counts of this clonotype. The DNA for the CDR3 is TGTGCCAGCAGCGTAGACGGGACAGAGGGAGAGACCCAGTACTTC. It is translated as CASSVDGTEGETQYF. The genes are TRBV9 and TRBJ2-5; the match to TRBD1 covers 7 bases. Germline V gene data show CDR1 as SGDLS and CDR2 as YYNGEE. The CDR3 spans 15 residues. Trimming cost V 0 bases and J 4 bases; bases outside gene matches: 6. Complete variable domain (other parts from reference TRBV9 and TRBJ2-5): DSGVTQTPKHLITATGQRVTLRCSPRSGDLSVYWYQQSLDQGLQFLIQYYNGEERAKGNILERFSAQQFPDLHSELNLSSLELGDSALYFCASSVDGTEGETQYFGPGTRLLVL.

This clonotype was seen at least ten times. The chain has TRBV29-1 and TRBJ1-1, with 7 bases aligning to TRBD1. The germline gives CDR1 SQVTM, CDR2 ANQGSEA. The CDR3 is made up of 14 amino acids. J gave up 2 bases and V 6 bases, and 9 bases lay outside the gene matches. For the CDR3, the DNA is TGCAGCGTAGGCCGGGACAGAAGAAACACTGAAGCTTTCTTT. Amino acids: CSVGRDRRNTEAFF.

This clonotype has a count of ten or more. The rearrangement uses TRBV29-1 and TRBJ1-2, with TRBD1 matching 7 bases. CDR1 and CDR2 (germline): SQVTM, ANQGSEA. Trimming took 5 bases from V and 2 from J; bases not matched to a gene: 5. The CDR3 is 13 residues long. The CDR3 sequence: CSVPPQGNYGYTF. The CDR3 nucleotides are TGCAGCGTTCCCCCACAGGGGAACTATGGCTACACCTTC. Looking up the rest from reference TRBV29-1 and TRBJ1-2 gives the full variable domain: SAVISQKPSRDICQRGTSLTIQCQVDSQVTMMFWYRQQPGQSLTLIATANQGSEATYESGFVIDKFPISRPNLTFSTLTVSNMSPEDSSIYLCSVPPQGNYGYTFGSGTRLTVV.

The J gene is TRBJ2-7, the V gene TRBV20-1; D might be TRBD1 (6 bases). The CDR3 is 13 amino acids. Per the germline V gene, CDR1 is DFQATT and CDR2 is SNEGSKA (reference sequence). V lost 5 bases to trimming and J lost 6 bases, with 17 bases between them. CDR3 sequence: CSAPETGTGEQYF. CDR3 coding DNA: TGCAGTGCTCCCGAGACAGGTACGGGCGAGCAGTACTTC.

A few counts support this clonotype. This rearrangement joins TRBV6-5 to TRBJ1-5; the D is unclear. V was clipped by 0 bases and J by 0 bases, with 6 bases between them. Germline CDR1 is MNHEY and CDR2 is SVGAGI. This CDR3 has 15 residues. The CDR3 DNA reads TGTGCCAGCAGTTACTCGAGGTCTAGCAATCAGCCCCAGCATTTT. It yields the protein CASSYSRSSNQPQHF.

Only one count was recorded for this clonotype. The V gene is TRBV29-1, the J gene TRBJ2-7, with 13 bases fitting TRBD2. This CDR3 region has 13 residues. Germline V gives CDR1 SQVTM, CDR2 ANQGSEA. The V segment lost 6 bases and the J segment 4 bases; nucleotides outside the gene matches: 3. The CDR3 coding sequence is TGCAGCGTGGGACTAGCGGGACAGTACGAGCAGTACTTC. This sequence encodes CSVGLAGQYEQYF.

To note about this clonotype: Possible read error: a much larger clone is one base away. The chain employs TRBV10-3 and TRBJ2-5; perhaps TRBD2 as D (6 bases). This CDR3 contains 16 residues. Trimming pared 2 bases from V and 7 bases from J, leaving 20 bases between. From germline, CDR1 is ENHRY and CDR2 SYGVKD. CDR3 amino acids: CAISEGTLARGMTQYF. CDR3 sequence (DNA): TGTGCCATCAGTGAGGGAACCCTAGCGAGAGGAATGACCCAGTACTTC.

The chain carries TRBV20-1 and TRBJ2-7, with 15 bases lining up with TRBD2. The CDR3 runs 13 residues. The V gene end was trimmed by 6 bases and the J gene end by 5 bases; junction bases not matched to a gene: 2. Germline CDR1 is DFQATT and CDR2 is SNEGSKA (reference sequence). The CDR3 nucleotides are TGCAGTGCGAGGACTAGCGGGAGGGACGAGCAGTACTTC. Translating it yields CSARTSGRDEQYF.

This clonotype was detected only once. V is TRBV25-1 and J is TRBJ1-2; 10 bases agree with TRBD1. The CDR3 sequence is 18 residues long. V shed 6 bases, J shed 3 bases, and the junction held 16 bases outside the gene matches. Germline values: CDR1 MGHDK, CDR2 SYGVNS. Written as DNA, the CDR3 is TGTGCCAGCAGCTCCCCGACAGGGGGCGAATTCCCTTACTATGGCTACACCTTC. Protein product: CASSSPTGGEFPYYGYTF.

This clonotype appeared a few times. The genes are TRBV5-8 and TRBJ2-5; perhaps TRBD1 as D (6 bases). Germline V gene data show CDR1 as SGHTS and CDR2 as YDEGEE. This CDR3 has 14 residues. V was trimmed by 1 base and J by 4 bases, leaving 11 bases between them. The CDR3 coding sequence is TGTGCCAGCAGCTTGCAACAGGGACCAGAGACCCAGTACTTC. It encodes CASSLQQGPETQYF.

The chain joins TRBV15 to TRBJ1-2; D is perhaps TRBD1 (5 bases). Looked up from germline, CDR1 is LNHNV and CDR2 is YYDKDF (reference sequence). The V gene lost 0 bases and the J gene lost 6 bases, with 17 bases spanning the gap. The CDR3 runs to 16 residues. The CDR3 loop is CATSRDRGTGWDGYTF. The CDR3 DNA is TGTGCCACCAGCAGAGATCGTGGTACAGGATGGGATGGCTACACCTTC.

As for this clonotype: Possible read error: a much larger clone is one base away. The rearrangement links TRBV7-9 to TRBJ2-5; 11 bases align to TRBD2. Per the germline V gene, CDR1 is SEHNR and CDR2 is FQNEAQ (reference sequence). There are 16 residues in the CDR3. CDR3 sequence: CASSLEGLAGQEAQYF. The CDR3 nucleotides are TGTGCCAGCAGCTTGGAAGGACTAGCGGGTCAAGAGGCCCAGTACTTC.

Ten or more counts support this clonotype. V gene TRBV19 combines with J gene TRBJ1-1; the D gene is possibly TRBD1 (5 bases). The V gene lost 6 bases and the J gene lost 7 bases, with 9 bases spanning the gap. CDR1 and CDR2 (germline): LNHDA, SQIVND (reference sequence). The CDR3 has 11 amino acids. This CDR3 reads CASRYDSEAFF. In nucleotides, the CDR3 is TGTGCCAGTAGATATGACAGTGAAGCTTTCTTT.

CDR3 nucleotides: TGTGCCAGCAGTGCCGGAAATCGGGGAGGGCAAGAGACCCAGTACTTC. It codes for CASSAGNRGGQETQYF. V and J are TRBV2 and TRBJ2-5, with TRBD2 matching over 7 bases. Germline V gene sequence: CDR1 SNHLY, CDR2 FYNNEI. This CDR3 is 16 amino acids long. The V gene end was trimmed by 4 bases and the J gene end by 2 bases; junction bases not matched to a gene: 10.

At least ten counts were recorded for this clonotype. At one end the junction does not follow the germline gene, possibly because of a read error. Written as DNA, the CDR3 is TGCAGCGTGGAAGCCGCAACTAATGAAAAACTGTTTTTT. Residues: CSVEAATNEKLFF. This chain links TRBV29-1 with TRBJ1-4; the D is unclear. This CDR3 is built from 13 residues. The germline V gene encodes CDR1 SQVTM and CDR2 ANQGSEA.

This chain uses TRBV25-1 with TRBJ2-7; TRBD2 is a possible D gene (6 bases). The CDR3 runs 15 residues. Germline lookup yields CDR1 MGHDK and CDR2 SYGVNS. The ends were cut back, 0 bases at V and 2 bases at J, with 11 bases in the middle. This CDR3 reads CASSEYGTFPYEQYF. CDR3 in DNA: TGTGCCAGCAGTGAATATGGGACTTTCCCCTACGAGCAGTACTTC.

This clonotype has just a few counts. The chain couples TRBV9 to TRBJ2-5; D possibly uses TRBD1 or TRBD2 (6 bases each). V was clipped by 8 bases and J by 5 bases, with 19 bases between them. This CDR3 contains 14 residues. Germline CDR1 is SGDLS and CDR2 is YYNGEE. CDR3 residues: CASSTSGQGETQYF. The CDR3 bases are TGTGCCAGTAGCACAAGCGGGCAGGGGGAGACCCAGTACTTC.

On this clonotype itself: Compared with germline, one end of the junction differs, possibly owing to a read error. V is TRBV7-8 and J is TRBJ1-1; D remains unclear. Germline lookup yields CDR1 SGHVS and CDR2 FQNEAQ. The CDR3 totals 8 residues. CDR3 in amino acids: CASSSTSF. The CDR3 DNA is TGTGCCAGCAGCTCGACATCGTTT.

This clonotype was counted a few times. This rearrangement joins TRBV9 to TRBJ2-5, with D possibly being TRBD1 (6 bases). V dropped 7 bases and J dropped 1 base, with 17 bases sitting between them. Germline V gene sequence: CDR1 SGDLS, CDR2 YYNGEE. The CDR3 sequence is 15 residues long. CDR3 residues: CASQGSWQAQETQYF. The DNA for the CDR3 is TGTGCCAGCCAGGGGTCGTGGCAAGCCCAAGAGACCCAGTACTTC.

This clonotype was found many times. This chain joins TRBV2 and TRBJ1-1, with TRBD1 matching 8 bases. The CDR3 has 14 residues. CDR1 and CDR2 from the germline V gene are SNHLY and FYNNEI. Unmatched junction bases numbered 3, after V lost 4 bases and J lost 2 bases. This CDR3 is CASSGTGGNTEAFF. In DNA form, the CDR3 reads TGTGCCAGCAGTGGAACAGGGGGAAACACTGAAGCTTTCTTT.

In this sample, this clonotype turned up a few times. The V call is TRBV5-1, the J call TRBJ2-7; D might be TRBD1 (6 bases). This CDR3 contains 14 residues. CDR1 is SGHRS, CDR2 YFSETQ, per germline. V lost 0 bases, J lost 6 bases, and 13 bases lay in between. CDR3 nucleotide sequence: TGCGCCAGCAGCTTGGCCGGACAGCAACCCGAGCAGTACTTC. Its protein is CASSLAGQQPEQYF.